One sample yielded the 11 T cell receptor beta chains listed below, sequenced in a study of radiation and T cells in renal cell carcinoma. The sample's time point: blood 4 weeks post-SBRT, at nephrectomy. Treatment of the sample: 15 Gy SBRT to primary tumor, nephrectomy 4 weeks later. Profiling relied on immunoSEQ multiplex PCR, and the TCRdb table lists in-frame clones only, not all of them. Among about 78,000 clones listed, roughly nine tenths were seen once. The material was blood, obtained from a patient whose treatment included radiotherapy and nephrectomy. These TCRs come from a woman in her seventies with renal cell carcinoma.

This chain uses TRBV9 with TRBJ1-4; D is possibly TRBD1 (6 bases). V lost 4 bases to trimming and J lost 4 bases, with 11 bases between them. Per germline, CDR1 SGDLS and CDR2 YYNGEE. The length of the CDR3 is 14 residues. The CDR3 bases are TGTGCCAGCAGCCCGGGACACAATAATGAAAAACTGTTTTTT. Its translation is CASSPGHNNEKLFF.

The V gene is TRBV6-5, the J gene TRBJ1-4, with D maybe TRBD1 (5 bases). This CDR3 has 14 amino acids. CDR1 MNHEY and CDR2 SVGAGI come from the germline V gene. Trimming took 0 bases from V and 5 from J, leaving 7 bases between them. CDR3: CASSYSAGNEKLFF. The CDR3 DNA reads as TGTGCCAGCAGTTACTCTGCAGGGAATGAAAAACTGTTTTTT.

The chain carries TRBV29-1 and TRBJ2-5; 12 positions agree with TRBD1. Germline values: CDR1 SQVTM, CDR2 ANQGSEA. This CDR3 spans 15 amino acids. Germline trimming cut 4 bases from V and 5 bases from J; bases unmatched to any gene: 8. The CDR3, as DNA: TGCAGCGTTGGCCGGGACAGGGGGCACCGCGAGACCCAGTACTTC. Its protein is CSVGRDRGHRETQYF. Complete variable domain (other parts from reference TRBV29-1 and TRBJ2-5): SAVISQKPSRDICQRGTSLTIQCQVDSQVTMMFWYRQQPGQSLTLIATANQGSEATYESGFVIDKFPISRPNLTFSTLTVSNMSPEDSSIYLCSVGRDRGHRETQYFGPGTRLLVL.

This chain links TRBV30 with TRBJ2-1; D is perhaps TRBD1 or TRBD2 (5 bases each). This CDR3 is built from 13 residues. Trimming took off 3 bases at V and 6 bases at J, with 12 bases between the two ends. Germline V CDR1 and CDR2: GTSNPN, SVGIG (reference sequence). CDR3 in DNA: TGTGCCTGGAGGGGGGTATACTCCAATGAGCAGTTCTTC. Its translation is CAWRGVYSNEQFF.

The chain couples TRBV5-1 to TRBJ2-3; D remains ambiguous. V was shortened by 1 base and J by 5 bases, with 8 bases between the two germline ends. Germline V gene sequence: CDR1 SGHRS, CDR2 YFSETQ. This CDR3 region has 13 residues. The CDR3 DNA is TGCGCCAGCAGCTTGCTCATGCAAGATACGCAGTATTTT. Translated: CASSLLMQDTQYF.

A single count supports this clone. This rearrangement joins TRBV27 to TRBJ1-6; D is possibly TRBD1 (5 bases). Trimming took 5 bases from V and 10 from J, leaving 18 bases between them. CDR1 is MNHEY and CDR2 is SMNVEV in the germline V gene (reference sequence). This CDR3 contains 15 residues. In DNA form, the CDR3 reads TGTGCCAGCAGTCCCATTGGAGGGGTAGAATCACCCCTCCACTTT. It codes for CASSPIGGVESPLHF.

The genes are TRBV6-6 and TRBJ2-7; D uncertain. The germline CDR1 and CDR2 sequences are MNHNY and SVGAGI (reference sequence). The germline V and J ends were trimmed by 6 bases and 1 base, with 10 bases remaining between them. This CDR3 has 13 residues. CDR3 coding DNA: TGTGCCAGCAGACTGTCCGGGTCCTACGAGCAGTACTTC. It yields the protein CASRLSGSYEQYF.

Only a few counts were recorded for this clone. This rearrangement joins TRBV5-1 to TRBJ2-7, with no clear D. Looked up from germline, CDR1 is SGHRS and CDR2 is YFSETQ. V lost 1 base and J 7 bases, leaving 15 bases between the germline ends. The CDR3 extends over 14 amino acids. CDR3 sequence: CASSLSLSPGEQYF. DNA of the CDR3: TGCGCCAGCAGCTTGAGTCTCAGCCCAGGAGAGCAGTACTTC.

The J gene is TRBJ2-7, the V gene TRBV29-1, with no clear D. Germline V gene lookup returns CDR1 SQVTM and CDR2 ANQGSEA. This CDR3 contains 12 residues. V was pared by 4 bases and J by 3 bases, with 10 bases between. The CDR3 region has the DNA TGCAGCGTTGGGACGAGGAACTACGAGCAGTACTTC. As protein: CSVGTRNYEQYF.

The rearrangement uses TRBV19 and TRBJ1-5, with D uncertain. This CDR3 is built from 15 residues. Germline V CDR1 and CDR2: LNHDA, SQIVND (reference sequence). The ends were cut back, 7 bases at V and 3 bases at J, with 16 bases in the middle. DNA for the CDR3: TGTGCCAGTACCCCCGGCGACTGGCCCAATCAGCCCCAGCATTTT. Translation: CASTPGDWPNQPQHF.

The rearrangement links TRBV4-3 to TRBJ1-2; unclear D gene. The CDR3 has 15 amino acids. Trimming removed 4 bases at V and 0 bases at J, with 12 bases between. The germline CDR1 and CDR2 sequences are LGHNA and YSLEER. The chain's CDR3 is CASSRDTDSNYGYTF. DNA of the CDR3: TGCGCCAGCAGCCGTGATACAGACTCTAACTATGGCTACACCTTC.